Listed below are T cell receptor beta chains from one sample, sequenced in a study of human T cells and chemical hapten exposure. TCRdb reprocessed the RACE reads with MiXCR, giving one entry per CDR3 protein. The sample has roughly 100,000 distinct CDR3 sequences; approximately 10% are singletons. Sequenced material: whole blood, taken in connection with sensitization to the hapten diphenylcyclopropenone (DPC). These TCRs come from a woman in her forties with alopecia areata. Some clones in this sample may be carry-over from other donors' samples. CDR3s include the opening cysteine and the closing phenylalanine or tryptophan. D genes are given only for firm matches. Expanded clones are given a class, and other clones once, few, many or no size at all.

V	D	J	size	CDR3	DNA
TRBV18	NA	TRBJ2-2	few	CASSPPGQGPTGELFF	TGTGCCAGCTCACCACCAGGGCAGGGGCCCACCGGGGAGCTGTTTTTT
TRBV10-3	TRBD1	TRBJ1-1	many	CAISEPLQGGRNTEAFF	TGTGCCATCAGTGAGCCTCTGCAGGGGGGAAGGAACACTGAAGCTTTCTTT
TRBV29-1	TRBD2	TRBJ2-4	many	CSVGLAGNIQYF	TGCAGCGTGGGACTAGCGGGAAACATTCAGTACTTC
TRBV7-8	NA	TRBJ2-3	few	CASSLPGAASTDTQYF	TGTGCCAGCAGCCTCCCCGGGGCGGCTAGCACAGATACGCAGTATTTT
TRBV13	TRBD2	TRBJ2-7	NA	CASRLTSGTYEQYF	TGTGCCAGCAGATTAACTAGCGGGACCTACGAGCAGTACTTC
TRBV5-1	NA	TRBJ2-7	NA	CASSLTGNYELYF	TGCGCCAGCAGCTTGACAGGAAACTACGAGCTGTACTTC
TRBV29-1	NA	TRBJ2-2	few	CSGGPLGSGELFF	TGCAGCGGAGGGCCTTTGGGATCCGGGGAGCTGTTTTTT
TRBV6-1	NA	TRBJ1-2	many	CASSDVRNYGYTF	TGTGCCAGCAGTGACGTCCGGAACTATGGCTACACCTTC
TRBV4-2	TRBD2	TRBJ2-1	once	CASSHTPGLAAHNEQFF	TGTGCCAGCAGCCATACACCGGGACTAGCGGCCCACAATGAGCAGTTCTTC
TRBV29-1	TRBD1	TRBJ2-4	NA	CSVPGQGENIQYF	TGCAGCGTGCCTGGACAGGGGGAAAACATTCAGTACTTC
TRBV7-9	TRBD1	TRBJ2-7	few	CASSVPGQTYEQYF	TGTGCCAGCAGCGTACCGGGACAGACCTACGAGCAGTACTTC
TRBV7-2	NA	TRBJ2-3	many	CASSPGRSTQYF	TGTGCCAGCAGCCCCGGACGGAGTACGCAGTATTTT
TRBV6-2/TRBV6-3	NA	TRBJ2-6	many	CASKEGVSSGANVLTF	TGTGCCAGCAAGGAGGGGGTGAGCTCTGGGGCCAACGTCCTGACTTTC
TRBV6-2/TRBV6-3	NA	TRBJ2-5	many	CASSYSNSVRETQYF	TGTGCCAGCAGTTACTCGAACAGCGTTCGAGAGACCCAGTACTTC
TRBV27	TRBD2	TRBJ2-7	NA	CASRGLASKRGVYEQYF	TGTGCCAGCAGAGGACTAGCGTCAAAGAGAGGGGTCTACGAGCAGTACTTC
TRBV6-5	NA	TRBJ2-3	many	CASSYFGRRAGSTDTQYF	TGTGCCAGCAGTTACTTTGGTCGGCGGGCGGGAAGCACAGATACGCAGTATTTT
TRBV7-4	NA	TRBJ1-1	many	CASSLEPGNTEAFF	TGTGCCAGCAGCTTGGAACCGGGGAACACTGAAGCTTTCTTT
TRBV7-9	NA	TRBJ1-6	many	CASSGQSDNSPLHF	TGTGCCAGCAGCGGACAGTCAGATAATTCACCCCTCCACTTT
TRBV5-5	TRBD1	TRBJ2-5	many	CASSLSGTGFRQETQYF	TGTGCCAGCAGCTTGTCCGGGACAGGGTTCCGACAAGAGACCCAGTACTTC
TRBV7-2	NA	TRBJ2-5	many	CASSFVSGRGSETQYF	TGTGCCAGCAGCTTCGTCTCGGGTAGGGGGTCGGAGACCCAGTACTTC
TRBV5-1	NA	TRBJ2-3	few	CASSLATSSTDTQYF	TGCGCCAGCAGCTTGGCCACGAGTAGCACAGATACGCAGTATTTT
TRBV5-1	NA	TRBJ2-5	NA	CASSLGSGSKETQYF	TGCGCCAGCAGCTTGGGGTCAGGATCGAAAGAGACCCAGTACTTC
TRBV6-2/TRBV6-3	NA	TRBJ2-1	NA	CASRQSGHEANEQFF	TGTGCCAGCAGACAATCGGGCCATGAGGCCAATGAGCAGTTCTTC
TRBV20-1	TRBD1	TRBJ2-1	NA	CSARDYKRQGNEQFF	TGCAGTGCTAGAGATTATAAGAGACAGGGAAATGAGCAGTTCTTC
TRBV19	NA	TRBJ2-7	few	CASSVDGAPGREQYF	TGTGCCAGTAGTGTCGACGGGGCCCCGGGGCGGGAGCAGTACTTC
TRBV20-1	NA	TRBJ1-3	many	CSARRQEAGNTIYF	TGCAGTGCCCGCCGACAGGAGGCTGGAAACACCATATATTTT
TRBV7-3	NA	TRBJ2-3	NA	CASSSDYYTDTQYF	TGTGCCAGCAGCTCGGACTACTACACAGATACGCAGTATTTT
TRBV6-2/TRBV6-3	NA	TRBJ2-3	many	CASRRAGALDTQYF	TGTGCCAGCAGACGGGCAGGGGCTCTTGATACGCAGTATTTT
TRBV20-1	NA	TRBJ1-2	many	CSALSIGLNYGYTF	TGCAGTGCCCTCTCGATCGGGCTGAACTATGGCTACACCTTC